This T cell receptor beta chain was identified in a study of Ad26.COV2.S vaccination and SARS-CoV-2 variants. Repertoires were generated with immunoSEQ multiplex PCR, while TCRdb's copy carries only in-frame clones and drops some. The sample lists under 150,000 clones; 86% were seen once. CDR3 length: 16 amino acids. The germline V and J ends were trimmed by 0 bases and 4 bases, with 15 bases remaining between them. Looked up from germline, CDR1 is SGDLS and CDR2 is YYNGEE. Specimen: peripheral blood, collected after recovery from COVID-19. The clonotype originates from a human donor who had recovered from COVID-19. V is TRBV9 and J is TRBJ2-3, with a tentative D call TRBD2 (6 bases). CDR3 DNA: TGTGCCAGCAGCGTAGTGGGGCTGTCGGGGGCAGATACGCAGTATTTT. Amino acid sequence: CASSVVGLSGADTQYF. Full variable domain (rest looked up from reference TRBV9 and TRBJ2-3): DSGVTQTPKHLITATGQRVTLRCSPRSGDLSVYWYQQSLDQGLQFLIQYYNGEERAKGNILERFSAQQFPDLHSELNLSSLELGDSALYFCASSVVGLSGADTQYFGPGTRLTVL.